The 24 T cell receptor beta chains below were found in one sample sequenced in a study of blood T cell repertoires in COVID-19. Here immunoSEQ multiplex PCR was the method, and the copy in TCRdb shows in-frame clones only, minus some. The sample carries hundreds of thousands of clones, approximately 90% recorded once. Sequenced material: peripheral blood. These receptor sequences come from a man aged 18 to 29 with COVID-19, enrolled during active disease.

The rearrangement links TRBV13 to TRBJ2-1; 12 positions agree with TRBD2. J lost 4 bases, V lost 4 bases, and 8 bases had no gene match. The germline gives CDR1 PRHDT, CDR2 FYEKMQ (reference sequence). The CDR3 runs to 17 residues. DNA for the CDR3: TGTGCCAGCAGCTCGATTGTAACTAGCGGGGGGTACAATGAGCAGTTCTTC. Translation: CASSSIVTSGGYNEQFF.

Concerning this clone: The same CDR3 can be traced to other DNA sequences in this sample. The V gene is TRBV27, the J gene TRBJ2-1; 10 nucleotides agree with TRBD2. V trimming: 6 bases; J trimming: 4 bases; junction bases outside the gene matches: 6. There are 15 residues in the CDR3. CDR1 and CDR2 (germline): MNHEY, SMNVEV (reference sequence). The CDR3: CASSSSGRRYNEQFF. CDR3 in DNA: TGTGCCAGCAGCAGTAGCGGGAGGCGGTACAATGAGCAGTTCTTC.

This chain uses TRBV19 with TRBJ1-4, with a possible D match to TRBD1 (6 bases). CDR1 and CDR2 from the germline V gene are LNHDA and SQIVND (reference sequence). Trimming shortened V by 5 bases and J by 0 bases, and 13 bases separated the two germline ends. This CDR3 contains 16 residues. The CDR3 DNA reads TGTGCCAGTAGTCCGTGGACAGTTGCAACTAATGAAAAACTGTTTTTT. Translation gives CASSPWTVATNEKLFF.

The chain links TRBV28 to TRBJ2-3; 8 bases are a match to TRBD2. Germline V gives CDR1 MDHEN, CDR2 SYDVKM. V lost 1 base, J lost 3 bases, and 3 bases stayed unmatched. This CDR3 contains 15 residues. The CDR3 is CASSLLAGGTDTQYF. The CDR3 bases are TGTGCCAGCAGTTTATTGGCGGGGGGAACAGATACGCAGTATTTT.

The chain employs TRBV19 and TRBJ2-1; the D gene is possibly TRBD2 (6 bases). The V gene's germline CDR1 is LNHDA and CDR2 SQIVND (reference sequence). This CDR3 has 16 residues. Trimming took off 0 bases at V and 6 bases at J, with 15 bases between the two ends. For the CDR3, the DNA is TGTGCCAGTAGTATAGATTCTAGCGTTTTTCTCAATGAGCAGTTCTTC. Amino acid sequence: CASSIDSSVFLNEQFF.

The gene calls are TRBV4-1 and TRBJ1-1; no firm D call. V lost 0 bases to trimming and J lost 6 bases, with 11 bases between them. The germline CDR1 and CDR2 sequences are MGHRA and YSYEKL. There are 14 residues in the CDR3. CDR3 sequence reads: CASSQDRTRPEAFF. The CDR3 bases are TGCGCCAGCAGCCAAGATCGTACTCGCCCTGAAGCTTTCTTT.

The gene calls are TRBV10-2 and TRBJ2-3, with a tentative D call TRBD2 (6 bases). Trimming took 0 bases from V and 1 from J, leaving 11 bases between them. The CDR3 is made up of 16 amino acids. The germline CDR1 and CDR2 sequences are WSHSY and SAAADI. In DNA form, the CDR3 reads TGCGCCAGCAGTGAGTCGGCGGGACGAGGCACAGATACGCAGTATTTT. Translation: CASSESAGRGTDTQYF.

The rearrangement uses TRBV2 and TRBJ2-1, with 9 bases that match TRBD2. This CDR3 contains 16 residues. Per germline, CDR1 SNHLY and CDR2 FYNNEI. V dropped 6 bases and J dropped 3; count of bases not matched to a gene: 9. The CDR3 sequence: CASSRLADWGYNEQFF. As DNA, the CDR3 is TGTGCCAGCAGCCGACTAGCGGACTGGGGCTACAATGAGCAGTTCTTC. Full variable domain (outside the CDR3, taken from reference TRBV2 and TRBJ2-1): EPEVTQTPSHQVTQMGQEVILRCVPISNHLYFYWYRQILGQKVEFLVSFYNNEISEKSEIFDDQFSVERPDGSNFTLKIRSTKLEDSAMYFCASSRLADWGYNEQFFGPGTRLTVL.

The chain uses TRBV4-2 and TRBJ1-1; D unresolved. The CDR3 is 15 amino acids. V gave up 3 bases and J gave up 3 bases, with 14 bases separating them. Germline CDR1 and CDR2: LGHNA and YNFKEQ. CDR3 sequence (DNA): TGTGCCAGCAGCCAGACCGACGGGCGGGACACTGAAGCTTTCTTT. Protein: CASSQTDGRDTEAFF.

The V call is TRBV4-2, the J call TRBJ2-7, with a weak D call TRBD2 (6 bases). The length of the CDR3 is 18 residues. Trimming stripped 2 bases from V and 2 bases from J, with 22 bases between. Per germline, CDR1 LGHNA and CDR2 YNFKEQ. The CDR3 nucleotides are TGTGCCAGCAGCCAACGAACTTCGCCCGGGACTGGAACCTACGAGCAGTACTTC. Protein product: CASSQRTSPGTGTYEQYF.

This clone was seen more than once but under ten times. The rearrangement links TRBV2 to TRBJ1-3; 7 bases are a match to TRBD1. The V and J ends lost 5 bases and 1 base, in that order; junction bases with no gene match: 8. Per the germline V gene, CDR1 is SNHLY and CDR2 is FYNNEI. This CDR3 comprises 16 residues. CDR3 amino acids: CASSQYSTGSGNTIYF. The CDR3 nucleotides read TGTGCCAGCAGTCAATATTCGACAGGGTCTGGAAACACCATATATTTT.

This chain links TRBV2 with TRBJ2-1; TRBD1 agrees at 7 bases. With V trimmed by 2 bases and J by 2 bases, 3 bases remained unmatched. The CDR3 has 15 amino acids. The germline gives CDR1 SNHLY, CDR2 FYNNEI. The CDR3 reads CASSETGATYNEQFF. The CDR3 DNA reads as TGTGCCAGCAGTGAAACAGGGGCCACCTACAATGAGCAGTTCTTC.

In DNA, the CDR3 is TGTGCCAGTACCGAGGTTCTGAGTCAACAAAACACTGAAGCTTTCTTT. This encodes CASTEVLSQQNTEAFF. This sequence joins TRBV19 and TRBJ1-1; D unclear. The CDR3 covers 16 residues. Trimming cost V 7 bases and J 2 bases, with 20 bases left between them. CDR1 and CDR2 (germline): LNHDA, SQIVND (reference sequence).

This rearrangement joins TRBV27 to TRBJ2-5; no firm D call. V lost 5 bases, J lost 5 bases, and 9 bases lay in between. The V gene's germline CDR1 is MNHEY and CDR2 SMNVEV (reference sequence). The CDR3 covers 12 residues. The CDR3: CASSDQWETQYF. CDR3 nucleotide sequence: TGTGCCAGCAGTGATCAGTGGGAGACCCAGTACTTC.

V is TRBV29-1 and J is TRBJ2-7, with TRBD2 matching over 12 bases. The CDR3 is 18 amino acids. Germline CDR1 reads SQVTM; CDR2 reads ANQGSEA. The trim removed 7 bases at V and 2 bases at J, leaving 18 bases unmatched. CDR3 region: CSGVILAGGPYQPYEQYF. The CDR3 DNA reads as TGCAGCGGGGTGATTCTAGCGGGAGGGCCGTATCAACCCTACGAGCAGTACTTC.

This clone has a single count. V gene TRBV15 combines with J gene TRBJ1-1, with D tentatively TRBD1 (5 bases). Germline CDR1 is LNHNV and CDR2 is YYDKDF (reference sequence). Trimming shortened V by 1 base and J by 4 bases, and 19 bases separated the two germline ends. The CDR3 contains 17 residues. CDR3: CATSRVYQIGGITEAFF. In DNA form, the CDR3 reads TGTGCCACCAGCAGAGTTTACCAAATCGGGGGGATCACTGAAGCTTTCTTT.

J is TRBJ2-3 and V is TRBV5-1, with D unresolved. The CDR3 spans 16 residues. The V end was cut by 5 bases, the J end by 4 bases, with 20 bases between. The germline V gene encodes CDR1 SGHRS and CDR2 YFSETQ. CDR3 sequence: CASSSQPISKADTQYF. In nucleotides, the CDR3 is TGCGCCAGCAGTTCACAGCCCATAAGTAAGGCAGATACGCAGTATTTT.

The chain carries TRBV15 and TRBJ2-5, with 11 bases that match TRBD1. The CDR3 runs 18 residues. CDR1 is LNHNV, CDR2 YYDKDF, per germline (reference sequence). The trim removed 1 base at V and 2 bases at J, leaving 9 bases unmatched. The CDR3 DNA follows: TGTGCCACCAGCAGAGGCGTGCCCGGGACAGGGGGTCAAGAGACCCAGTACTTC. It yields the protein CATSRGVPGTGGQETQYF.

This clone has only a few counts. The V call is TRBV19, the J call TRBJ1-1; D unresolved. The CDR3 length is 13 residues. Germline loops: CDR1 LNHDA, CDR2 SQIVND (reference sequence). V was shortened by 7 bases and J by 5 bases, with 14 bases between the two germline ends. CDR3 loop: CASTPSVVTEAFF. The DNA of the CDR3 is TGTGCCAGTACACCTAGTGTGGTGACTGAAGCTTTCTTT.

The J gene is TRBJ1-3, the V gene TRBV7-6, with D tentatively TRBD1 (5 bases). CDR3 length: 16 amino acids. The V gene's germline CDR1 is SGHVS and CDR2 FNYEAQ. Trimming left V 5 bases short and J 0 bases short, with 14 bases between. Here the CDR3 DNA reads TGTGCCAGCAGCGTCACAGAGACAGCCTCTGGAAACACCATATATTTT. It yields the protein CASSVTETASGNTIYF.

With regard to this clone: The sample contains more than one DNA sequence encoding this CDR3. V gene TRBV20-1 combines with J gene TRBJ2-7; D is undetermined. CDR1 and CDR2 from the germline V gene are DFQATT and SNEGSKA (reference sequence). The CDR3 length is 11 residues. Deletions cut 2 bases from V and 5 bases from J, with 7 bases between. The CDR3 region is CSARSGHEQYF. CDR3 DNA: TGCAGTGCTAGATCTGGCCACGAGCAGTACTTC.

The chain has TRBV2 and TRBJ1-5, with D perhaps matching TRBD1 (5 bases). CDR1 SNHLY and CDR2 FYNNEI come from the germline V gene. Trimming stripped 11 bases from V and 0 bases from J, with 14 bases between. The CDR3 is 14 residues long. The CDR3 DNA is TGTGCCTGCCGACAGTCAGATAGCAATCAGCCCCAGCATTTT. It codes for CACRQSDSNQPQHF.

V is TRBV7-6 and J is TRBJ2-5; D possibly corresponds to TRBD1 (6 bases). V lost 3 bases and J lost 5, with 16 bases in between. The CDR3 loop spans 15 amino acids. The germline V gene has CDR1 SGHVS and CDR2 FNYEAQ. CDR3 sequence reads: CASSLTQGRGETQYF. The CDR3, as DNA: TGTGCCAGCAGCTTGACACAGGGTCGCGGCGAGACCCAGTACTTC.

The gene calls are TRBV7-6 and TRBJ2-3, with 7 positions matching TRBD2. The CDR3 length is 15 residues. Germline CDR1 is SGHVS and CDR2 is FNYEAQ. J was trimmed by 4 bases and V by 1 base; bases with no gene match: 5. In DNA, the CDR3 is TGTGCCAGCAGCTTAGGGGGGGGGTCTTCAGATACGCAGTATTTT. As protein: CASSLGGGSSDTQYF.